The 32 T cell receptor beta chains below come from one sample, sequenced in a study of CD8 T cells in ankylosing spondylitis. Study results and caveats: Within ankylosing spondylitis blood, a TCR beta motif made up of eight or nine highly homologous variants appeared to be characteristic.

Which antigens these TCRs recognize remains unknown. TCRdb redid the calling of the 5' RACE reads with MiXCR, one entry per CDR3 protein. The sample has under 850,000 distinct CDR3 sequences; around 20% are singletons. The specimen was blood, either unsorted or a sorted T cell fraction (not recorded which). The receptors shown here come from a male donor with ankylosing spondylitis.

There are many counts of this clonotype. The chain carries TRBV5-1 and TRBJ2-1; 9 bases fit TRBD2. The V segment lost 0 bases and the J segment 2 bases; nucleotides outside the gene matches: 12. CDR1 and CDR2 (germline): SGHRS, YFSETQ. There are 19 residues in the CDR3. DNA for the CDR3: TGCGCCAGCAGCTTGGACCTACTAGCGGGCCGAGGGGCCTACAATGAGCAGTTCTTC. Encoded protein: CASSLDLLAGRGAYNEQFF.

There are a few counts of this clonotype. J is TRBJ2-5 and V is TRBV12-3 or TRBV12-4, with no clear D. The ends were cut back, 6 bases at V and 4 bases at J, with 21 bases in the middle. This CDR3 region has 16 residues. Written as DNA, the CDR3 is TGTGCCAGCAGCAGCATCCGACACGCTAGTTTAGAGACCCAGTACTTC. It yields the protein CASSSIRHASLETQYF.

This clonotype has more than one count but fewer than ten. The CDR3 DNA reads TGTGCCAGCAGCGGGGAGGGTAGGGGGACTGAAGCTTTCTTT. It is translated as CASSGEGRGTEAFF. The chain joins TRBV9 to TRBJ1-1, with D possibly TRBD1 on 6 matching bases. This CDR3 contains 14 residues. V gave up 3 bases and J gave up 5 bases, with 14 bases separating them. From germline, CDR1 is SGDLS and CDR2 YYNGEE.

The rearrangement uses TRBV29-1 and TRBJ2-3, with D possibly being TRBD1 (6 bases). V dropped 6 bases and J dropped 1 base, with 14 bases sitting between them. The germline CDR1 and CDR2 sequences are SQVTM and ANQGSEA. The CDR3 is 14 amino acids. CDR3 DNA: TGCAGCGTGTACACAGGGATAGGCACAGATACGCAGTATTTT. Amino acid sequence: CSVYTGIGTDTQYF.

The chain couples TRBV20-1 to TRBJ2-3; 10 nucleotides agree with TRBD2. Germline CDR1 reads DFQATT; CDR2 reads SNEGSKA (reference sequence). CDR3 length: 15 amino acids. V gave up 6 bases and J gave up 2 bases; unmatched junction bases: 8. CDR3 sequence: CSAKDSGRPTDTQYF. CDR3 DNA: TGCAGTGCCAAAGATAGCGGGAGGCCCACAGATACGCAGTATTTT.

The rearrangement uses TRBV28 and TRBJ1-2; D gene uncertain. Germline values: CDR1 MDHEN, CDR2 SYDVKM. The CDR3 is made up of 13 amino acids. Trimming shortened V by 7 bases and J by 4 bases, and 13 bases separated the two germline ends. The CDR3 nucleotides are TGTGCCAGCAAAATTTGGGGTGGCTATGGCTACACCTTC. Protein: CASKIWGGYGYTF.

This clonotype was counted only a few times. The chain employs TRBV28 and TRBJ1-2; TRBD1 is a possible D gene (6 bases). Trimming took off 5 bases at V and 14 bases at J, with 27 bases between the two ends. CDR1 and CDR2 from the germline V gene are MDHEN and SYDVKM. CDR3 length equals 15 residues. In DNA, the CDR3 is TGTGCCAGCAGTCCGTTGGGGGCAGGGAGGCTTGAACCTACCTTC. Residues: CASSPLGAGRLEPTF.

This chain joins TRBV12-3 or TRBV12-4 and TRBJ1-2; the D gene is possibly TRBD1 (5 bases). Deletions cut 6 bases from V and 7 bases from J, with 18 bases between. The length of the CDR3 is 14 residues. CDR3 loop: CASSPAGGAGGYTF. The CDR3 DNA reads TGTGCCAGCAGCCCCGCAGGAGGGGCCGGTGGCTACACCTTC.

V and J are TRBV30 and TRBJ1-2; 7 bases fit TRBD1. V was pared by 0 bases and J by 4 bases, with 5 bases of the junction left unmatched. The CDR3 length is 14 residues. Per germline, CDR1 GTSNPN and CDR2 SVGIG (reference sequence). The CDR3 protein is CAWSVLTGSYGYTF. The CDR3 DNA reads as TGTGCCTGGAGTGTCCTGACAGGGAGCTATGGCTACACCTTC.

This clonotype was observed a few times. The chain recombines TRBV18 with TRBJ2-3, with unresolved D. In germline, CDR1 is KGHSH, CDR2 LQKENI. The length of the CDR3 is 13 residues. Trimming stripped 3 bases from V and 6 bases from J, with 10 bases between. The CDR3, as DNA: TGTGCCAGCTCACCTCGGATCTCGGATACGCAGTATTTT. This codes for CASSPRISDTQYF.

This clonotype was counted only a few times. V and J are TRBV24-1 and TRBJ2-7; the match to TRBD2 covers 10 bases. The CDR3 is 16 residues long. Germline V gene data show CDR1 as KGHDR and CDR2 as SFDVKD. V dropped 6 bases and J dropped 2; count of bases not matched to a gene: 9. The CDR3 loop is CATSRTLAGETYEQYF. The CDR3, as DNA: TGTGCCACCAGTCGTACGCTAGCGGGAGAAACCTACGAGCAGTACTTC.

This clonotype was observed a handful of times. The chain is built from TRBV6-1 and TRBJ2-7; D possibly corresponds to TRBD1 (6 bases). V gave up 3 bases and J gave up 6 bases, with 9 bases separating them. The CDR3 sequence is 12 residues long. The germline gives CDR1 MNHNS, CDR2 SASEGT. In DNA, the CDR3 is TGTGCCAGCAGTGACAGCAGGGGCGAGCAGTACTTC. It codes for CASSDSRGEQYF.

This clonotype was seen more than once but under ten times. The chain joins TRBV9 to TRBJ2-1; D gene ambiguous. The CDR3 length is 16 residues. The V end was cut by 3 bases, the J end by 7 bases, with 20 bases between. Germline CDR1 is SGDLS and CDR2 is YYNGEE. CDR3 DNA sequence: TGTGCCAGCAGCGCGTGGGGTGGAGTTGGGTTAAATGAGCAGTTCTTC. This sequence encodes CASSAWGGVGLNEQFF.

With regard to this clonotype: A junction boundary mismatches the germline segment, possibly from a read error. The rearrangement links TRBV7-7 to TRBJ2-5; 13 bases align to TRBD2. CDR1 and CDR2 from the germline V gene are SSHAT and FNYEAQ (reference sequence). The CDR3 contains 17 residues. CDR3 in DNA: TGTGCTAGCAGCTTAGACCCCACTAGCGGGGGGGCTGAGACCCAGTACTTC. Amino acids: CASSLDPTSGGAETQYF. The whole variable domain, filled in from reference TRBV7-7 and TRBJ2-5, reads GAGVSQSPRYKVTKRGQDVTLRCDPISSHATLYWYQQALGQGPEFLTYFNYEAQPDKSGLPSDRFSAERPEGSISTLTIQRTEQRDSAMYRCASSLDPTSGGAETQYFGPGTRLLVL.

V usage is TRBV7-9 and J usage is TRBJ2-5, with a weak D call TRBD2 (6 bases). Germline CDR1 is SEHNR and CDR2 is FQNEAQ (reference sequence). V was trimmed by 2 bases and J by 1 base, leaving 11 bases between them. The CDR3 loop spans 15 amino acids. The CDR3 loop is CASSLSGRLQETQYF. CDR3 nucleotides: TGTGCCAGCAGCTTATCGGGGAGGCTCCAAGAGACCCAGTACTTC.

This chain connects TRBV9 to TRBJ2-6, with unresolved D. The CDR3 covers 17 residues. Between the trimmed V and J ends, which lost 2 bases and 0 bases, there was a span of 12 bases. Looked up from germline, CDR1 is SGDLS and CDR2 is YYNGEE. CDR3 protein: CASSVGAHSSGANVLTF. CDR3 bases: TGTGCCAGCAGCGTCGGAGCCCATAGCTCTGGGGCCAACGTCCTGACTTTC. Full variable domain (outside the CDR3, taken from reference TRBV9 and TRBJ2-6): DSGVTQTPKHLITATGQRVTLRCSPRSGDLSVYWYQQSLDQGLQFLIQYYNGEERAKGNILERFSAQQFPDLHSELNLSSLELGDSALYFCASSVGAHSSGANVLTFGAGSRLTVL.

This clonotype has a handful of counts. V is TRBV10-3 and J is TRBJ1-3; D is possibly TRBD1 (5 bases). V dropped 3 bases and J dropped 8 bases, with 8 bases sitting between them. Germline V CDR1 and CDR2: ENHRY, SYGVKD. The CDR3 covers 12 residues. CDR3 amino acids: CAISEQEHTIYF. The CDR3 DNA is TGTGCCATCAGTGAACAGGAACACACCATATATTTT.

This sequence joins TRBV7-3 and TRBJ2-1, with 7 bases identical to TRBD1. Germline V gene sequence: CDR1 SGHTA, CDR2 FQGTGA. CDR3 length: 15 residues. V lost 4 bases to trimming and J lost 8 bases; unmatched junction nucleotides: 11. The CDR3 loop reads CASSYRDSKVDEQFF. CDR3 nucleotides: TGTGCCAGCAGCTACCGGGACAGCAAAGTCGATGAGCAGTTCTTC.

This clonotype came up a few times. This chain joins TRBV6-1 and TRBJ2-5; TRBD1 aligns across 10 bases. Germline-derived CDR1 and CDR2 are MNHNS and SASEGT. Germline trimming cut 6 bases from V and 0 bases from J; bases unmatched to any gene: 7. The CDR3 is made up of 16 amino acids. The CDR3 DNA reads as TGTGCCAGCAGACCCACGGGACAGGGGTACCAAGAGACCCAGTACTTC. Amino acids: CASRPTGQGYQETQYF.

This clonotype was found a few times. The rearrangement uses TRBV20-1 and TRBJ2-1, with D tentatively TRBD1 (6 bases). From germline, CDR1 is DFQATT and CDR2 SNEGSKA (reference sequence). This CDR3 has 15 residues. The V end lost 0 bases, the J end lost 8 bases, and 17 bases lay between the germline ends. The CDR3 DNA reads TGCAGTGCTAGAGACATCAGAGGGGGTAACGATGAGCAGTTCTTC. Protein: CSARDIRGGNDEQFF.

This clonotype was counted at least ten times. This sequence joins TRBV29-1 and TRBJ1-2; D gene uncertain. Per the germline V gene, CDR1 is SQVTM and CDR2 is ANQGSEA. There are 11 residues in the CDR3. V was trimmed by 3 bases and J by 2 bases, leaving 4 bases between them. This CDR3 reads CSVDGNYGYTF. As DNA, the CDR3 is TGCAGCGTTGACGGGAACTATGGCTACACCTTC.

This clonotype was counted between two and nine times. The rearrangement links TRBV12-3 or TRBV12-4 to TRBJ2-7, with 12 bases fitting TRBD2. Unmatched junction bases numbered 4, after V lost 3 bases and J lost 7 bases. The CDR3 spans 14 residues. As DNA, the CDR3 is TGTGCCAGCAGTTTCGGGCTAGCGGGAGGGGAGCAGTACTTC. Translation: CASSFGLAGGEQYF.

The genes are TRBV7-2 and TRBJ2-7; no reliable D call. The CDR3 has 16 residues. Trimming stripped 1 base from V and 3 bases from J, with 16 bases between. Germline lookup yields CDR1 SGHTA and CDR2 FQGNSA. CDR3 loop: CASSLVLARADYEQYF. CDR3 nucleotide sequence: TGTGCCAGCAGCTTAGTTTTGGCTAGAGCTGACTACGAGCAGTACTTC.

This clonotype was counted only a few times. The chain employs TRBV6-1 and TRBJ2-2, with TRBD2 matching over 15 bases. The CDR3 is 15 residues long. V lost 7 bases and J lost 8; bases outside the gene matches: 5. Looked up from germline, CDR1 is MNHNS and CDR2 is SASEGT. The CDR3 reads CASTRGLAGGGELFF. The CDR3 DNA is TGTGCCAGCACCAGGGGACTAGCGGGAGGTGGGGAGCTGTTTTTT.

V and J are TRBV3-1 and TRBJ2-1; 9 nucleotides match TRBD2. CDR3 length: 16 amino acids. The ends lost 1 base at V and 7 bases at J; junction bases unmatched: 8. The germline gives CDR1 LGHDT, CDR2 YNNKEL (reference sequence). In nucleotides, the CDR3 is TGTGCCAGCAGCCAAGTCGGCGGGGGGGCGGGGAATGAGCAGTTCTTC. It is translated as CASSQVGGGAGNEQFF.

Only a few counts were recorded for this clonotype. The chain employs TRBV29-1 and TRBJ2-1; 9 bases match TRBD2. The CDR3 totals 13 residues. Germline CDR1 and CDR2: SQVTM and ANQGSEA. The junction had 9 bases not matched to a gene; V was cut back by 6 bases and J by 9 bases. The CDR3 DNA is TGCAGCGTGGGGATAGCGGGAGCGGTTGAGCAGTTCTTC. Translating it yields CSVGIAGAVEQFF.

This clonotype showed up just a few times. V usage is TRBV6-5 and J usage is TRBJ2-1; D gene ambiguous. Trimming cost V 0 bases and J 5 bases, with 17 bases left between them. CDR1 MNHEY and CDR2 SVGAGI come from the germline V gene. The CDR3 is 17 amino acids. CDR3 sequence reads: CASSYSIRVRRNNEQFF. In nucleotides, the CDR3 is TGTGCCAGCAGTTACTCGATTCGGGTCCGCAGGAACAATGAGCAGTTCTTC.

CDR3 sequence reads: CASSPLLWDRNNQPQHF. The CDR3 DNA reads TGTGCCAGCAGTCCCCTTTTGTGGGACAGGAACAATCAGCCCCAGCATTTT. The chain uses TRBV6-2 or TRBV6-3 and TRBJ1-5, with 8 bases lining up with TRBD1. The CDR3 runs to 17 residues. V was clipped by 5 bases and J by 3 bases; unmatched bases: 12. CDR1 is MNHEY, CDR2 SVGEGT, per germline.

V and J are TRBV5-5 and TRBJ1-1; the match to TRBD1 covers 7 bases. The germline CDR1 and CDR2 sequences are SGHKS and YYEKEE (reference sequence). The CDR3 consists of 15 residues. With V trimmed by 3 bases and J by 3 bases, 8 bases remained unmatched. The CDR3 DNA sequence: TGTGCCAGCAGCTACCAACCTACAGGGGACACTGAAGCTTTCTTT. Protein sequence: CASSYQPTGDTEAFF.

The CDR3 sequence is CSAVPVDQETQYF. CDR3 DNA: TGCAGTGCTGTACCGGTAGACCAAGAGACCCAGTACTTC. This chain uses TRBV20-1 with TRBJ2-5, with D uncertain. V was clipped by 5 bases and J by 0 bases, with 10 bases between them. The CDR3 has 13 amino acids. Germline CDR1 and CDR2: DFQATT and SNEGSKA (reference sequence).

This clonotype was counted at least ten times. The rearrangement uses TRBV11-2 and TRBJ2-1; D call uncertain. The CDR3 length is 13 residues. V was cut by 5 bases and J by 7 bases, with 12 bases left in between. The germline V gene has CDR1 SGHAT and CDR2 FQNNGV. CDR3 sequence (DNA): TGTGCCAGCAGCCCAACTGGCCGGAATGAGCAGTTCTTC. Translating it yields CASSPTGRNEQFF.

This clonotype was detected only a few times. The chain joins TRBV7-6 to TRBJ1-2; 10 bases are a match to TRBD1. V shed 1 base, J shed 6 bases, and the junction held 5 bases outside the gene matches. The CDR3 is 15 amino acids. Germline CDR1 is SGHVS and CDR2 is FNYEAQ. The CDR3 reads CASSLGGDRGDGYTF. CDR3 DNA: TGTGCCAGCAGCTTAGGTGGGGACAGGGGAGATGGCTACACCTTC.